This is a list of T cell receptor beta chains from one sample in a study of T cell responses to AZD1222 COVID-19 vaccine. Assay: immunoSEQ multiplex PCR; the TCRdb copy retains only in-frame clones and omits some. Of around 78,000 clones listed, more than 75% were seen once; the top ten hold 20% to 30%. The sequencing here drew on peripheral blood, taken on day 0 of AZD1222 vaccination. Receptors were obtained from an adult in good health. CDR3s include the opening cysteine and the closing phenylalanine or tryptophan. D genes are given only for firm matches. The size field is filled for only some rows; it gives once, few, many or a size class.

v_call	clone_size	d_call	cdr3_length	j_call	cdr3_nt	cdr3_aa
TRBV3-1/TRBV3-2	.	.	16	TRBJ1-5	TGTGCCAGCAGCCAAGATTCGGATATCTGGAGTCAGCCCCAGCATTTT	CASSQDSDIWSQPQHF
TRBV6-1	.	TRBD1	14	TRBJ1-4	TGTGCCAGCAGTGAGGGACAGGGGAATGAAAAACTGTTTTTT	CASSEGQGNEKLFF
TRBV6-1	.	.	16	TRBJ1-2	TGTGCCAGCAGTGAAATGGGGCAGGGAGCTAACTATGGCTACACCTTC	CASSEMGQGANYGYTF
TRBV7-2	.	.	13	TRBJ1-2	TGTGCCAGCAGCTTAGACGGTACGAGGGGCTACACCTTC	CASSLDGTRGYTF
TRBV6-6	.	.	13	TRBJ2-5	TGTGCCAGCTTTTCCTACCTGGGGGAGACCCAGTACTTC	CASFSYLGETQYF
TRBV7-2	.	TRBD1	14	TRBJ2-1	TGTGCCAGCAGCCTGACAGGGGGGAGGAATGAGCAGTTCTTC	CASSLTGGRNEQFF
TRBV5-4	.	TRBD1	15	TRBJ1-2	TGTGCCAGCAGCTTGGTCCCGGGACAGGGGGACTCAACCCGCTTC	CASSLVPGQGDSTRF
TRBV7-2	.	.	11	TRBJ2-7	TGTGCCAGCGCTGGTCATAGGGAGCAGTACTTC	CASAGHREQYF
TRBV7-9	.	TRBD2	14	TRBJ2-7	TGTGCCAGCAGCTTCAGCGGGGTTTTTTACGAGCAGTACTTC	CASSFSGVFYEQYF
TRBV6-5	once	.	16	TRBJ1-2	TGTGCCAGCAGTTCCGACCCCGAGGACAGCTTCTATGGCTACACCTTC	CASSSDPEDSFYGYTF
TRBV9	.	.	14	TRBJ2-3	TGTGCCAGCAGCGTATATGGGGTCACAGATACGCAGTATTTT	CASSVYGVTDTQYF
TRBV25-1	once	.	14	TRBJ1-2	TGTGCCAGCAGTGAATATAGCGGGGGCTATGGCTACACCTTC	CASSEYSGGYGYTF
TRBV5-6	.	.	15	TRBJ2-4	TGTGCCAGCAGCTACGGAGTTTTGGCCAAAAACATTCAGTACTTC	CASSYGVLAKNIQYF
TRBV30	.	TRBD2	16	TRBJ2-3	TGTGCCTGGAGTCGTAGCGGGGGGGTCCGGACAGATACGCAGTATTTT	CAWSRSGGVRTDTQYF
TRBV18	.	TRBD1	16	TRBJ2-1	TGTGCCAGCTCACGCTCCGGGACAGGGGGGGCCAATGAGCAGTTCTTC	CASSRSGTGGANEQFF
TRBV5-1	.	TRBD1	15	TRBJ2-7	TGCGCCAGCAGCTTGGAAGAGACAGGGTCCTACGAGCAGTACTTC	CASSLEETGSYEQYF
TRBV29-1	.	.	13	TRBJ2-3	TGCAGCGTTAGAATTCACTACACAGATACGCAGTATTTT	CSVRIHYTDTQYF
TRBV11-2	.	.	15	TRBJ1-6	TGTGCCAGCAGCTTAGGGCAGGTCCACAATTCACCCCTCCACTTT	CASSLGQVHNSPLHF
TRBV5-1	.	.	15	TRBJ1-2	TGCGCCAGCAGCGCGGTTCCGGGGGCTAACTATGGCTACACCTTC	CASSAVPGANYGYTF
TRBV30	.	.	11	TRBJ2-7	TGTGCCTGGAGTATGGGTGGAGATCCGTACTTC	CAWSMGGDPYF